This entry concerns a single T cell receptor beta chain. Its cognate antigen is unknown. The CDR3 is made up of 13 amino acids. Germline CDR1 SQVTM, CDR2 ANQGSEA. The libraries of TRB cDNA were constructed through 5' RACE using UMI labels. TCRdb reprocessed the 5' RACE reads, keeping one entry per CDR3 protein, no DNA. The sample table sets out 100,000 to 150,000 distinct CDR3 sequences. The data derive from a study of CXCR3-negative and CXCR3-positive naive CD8 T cells. About the study: Overall TRB read output was approximately 140 million, and each library contained about 1.5 +/- 0.3 million reads. Study results and caveats: The majority of assays used fresh PBMCs, and CXCR3 expression partially decreased after cryopreservation.

The rearrangement uses TRBV29-1 and TRBJ1-2; there is no DNA to check the TCRdb D call of TRBD1. The specimen was naive CXCR3- CD8+ T cells from blood. Subset of the sample: CD45RO-CCR7+CD27+CD95- naive CD8+ T cells lacking CXCR3 (TNR3-). This TCR derives from a human donor in good health. Some clones in this sample may be carry-over from other donors' samples. The CDR3 is CSVPEGGAGGYTF.